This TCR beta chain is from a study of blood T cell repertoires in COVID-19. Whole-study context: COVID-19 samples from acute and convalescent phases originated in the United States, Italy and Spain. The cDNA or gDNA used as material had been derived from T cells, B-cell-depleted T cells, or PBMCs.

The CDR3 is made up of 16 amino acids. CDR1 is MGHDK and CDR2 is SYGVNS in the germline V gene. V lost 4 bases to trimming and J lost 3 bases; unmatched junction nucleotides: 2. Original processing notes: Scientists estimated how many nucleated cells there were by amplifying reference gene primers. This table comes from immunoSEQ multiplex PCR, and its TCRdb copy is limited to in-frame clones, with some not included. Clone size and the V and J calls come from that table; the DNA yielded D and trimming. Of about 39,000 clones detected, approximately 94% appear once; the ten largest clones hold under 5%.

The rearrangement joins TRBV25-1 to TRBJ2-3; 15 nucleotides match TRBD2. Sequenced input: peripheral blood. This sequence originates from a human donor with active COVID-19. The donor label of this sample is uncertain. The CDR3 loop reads CASSVGLAGGTDTQYF. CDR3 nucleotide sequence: TGTGCCAGCAGTGTAGGACTAGCGGGGGGGACAGATACGCAGTATTTT.